This entry features one TCR beta chain sequence. Its target is unknown. This record belongs to a study of T-cell reconstitution after alpha-beta-depleted transplantation in children. The study's findings and limits: T-cell numbers and diversity, one year after transplant, stemmed largely from T cells that were newly produced. Reports say that about two months after transplant, the alpha-beta T cells came out of several hundred graft clones that had expanded.

Preparation of the TCRbeta library involved a method that used unique molecular identifiers. TCRdb reprocessed the PCR reads with MiXCR, giving one entry per CDR3 protein. The table lists fewer than 700,000 distinct CDR3 sequences, 10% to 15% of them singletons. Trimming at V came to 0 bases and at J to 3 bases, leaving 3 bases not matched to a gene. The germline CDR1 and CDR2 sequences are LGHNA and YSLEER. The CDR3 is made up of 15 amino acids. This TCR came from a male patient aged 10-17 years who had a stem cell transplant for acute myeloid leukemia, so the T cells may come from the graft donor. The rearrangement joins TRBV4-3 to TRBJ2-7; 9 bases are a match to TRBD1. The sequencing used PBMCs, mostly from graft donor cells, collected 360 days after TCRalphabeta/CD19-depleted stem cell transplant. The CDR3 DNA sequence: TGCGCCAGCAGCCAAGAGGGGGACAGGGTCTACGAGCAGTACTTC. This codes for CASSQEGDRVYEQYF.